This T cell receptor (beta chain) was profiled in a study of blood T cell repertoires in COVID-19. Method: immunoSEQ multiplex PCR; TCRdb's copy keeps in-frame clones and lacks some. The sample lists more than 200,000 clones, 85% to 90% seen once, with 2.7% in the top ten. The Seattle patients joined while their infection was active and were tracked longitudinally afterward. Germline values: CDR1 MNHEY, CDR2 SVGEGT. J was trimmed by 1 base and V by 6 bases; bases with no gene match: 9. The CDR3 is 16 residues long. The sequenced sample was peripheral blood. The origin of this receptor is a young man with COVID-19, enrolled during active disease. The gene calls are TRBV6-2 or TRBV6-3 and TRBJ1-1; 9 nucleotides line up with TRBD1. The CDR3 nucleotides are TGTGCCAGCAGCCCTGGACAGGGGATGTGGAACACTGAAGCTTTCTTT. It specifies CASSPGQGMWNTEAFF.